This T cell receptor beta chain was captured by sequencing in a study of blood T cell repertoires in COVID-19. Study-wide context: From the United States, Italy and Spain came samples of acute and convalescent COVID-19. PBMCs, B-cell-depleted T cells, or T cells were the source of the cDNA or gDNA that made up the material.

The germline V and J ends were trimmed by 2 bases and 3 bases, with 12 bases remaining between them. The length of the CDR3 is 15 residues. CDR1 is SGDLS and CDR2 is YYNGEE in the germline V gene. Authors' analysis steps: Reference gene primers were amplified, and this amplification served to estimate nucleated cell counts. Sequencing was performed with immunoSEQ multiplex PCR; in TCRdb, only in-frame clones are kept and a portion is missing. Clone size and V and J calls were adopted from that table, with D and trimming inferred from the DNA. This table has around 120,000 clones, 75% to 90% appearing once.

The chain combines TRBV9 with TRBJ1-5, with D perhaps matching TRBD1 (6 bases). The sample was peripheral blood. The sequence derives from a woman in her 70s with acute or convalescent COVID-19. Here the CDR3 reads CASSVDTGLNQPQHF. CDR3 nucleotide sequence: TGTGCCAGCAGCGTCGATACAGGGCTCAATCAGCCCCAGCATTTT.